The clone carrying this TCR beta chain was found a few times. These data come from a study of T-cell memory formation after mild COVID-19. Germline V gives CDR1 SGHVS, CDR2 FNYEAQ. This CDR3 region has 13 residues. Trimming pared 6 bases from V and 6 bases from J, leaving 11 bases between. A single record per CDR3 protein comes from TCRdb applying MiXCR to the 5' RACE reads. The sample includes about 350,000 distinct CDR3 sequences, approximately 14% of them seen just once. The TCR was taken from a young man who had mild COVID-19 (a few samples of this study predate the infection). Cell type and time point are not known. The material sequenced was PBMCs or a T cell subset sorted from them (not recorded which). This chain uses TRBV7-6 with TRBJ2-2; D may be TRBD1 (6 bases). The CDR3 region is CASSHTGSGELFF. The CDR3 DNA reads TGTGCCAGCAGTCATACAGGGTCCGGGGAGCTGTTTTTT.